Here is one T cell receptor (beta chain) with its context. The entry originates in a study of radiotherapy plus CTLA-4 blockade in lung cancer. The CDR3 runs to 15 residues. Trimming took 2 bases from V and 3 from J, leaving 8 bases between them. Germline-derived CDR1 and CDR2 are LNHDA and SQIVND (reference sequence). The table came from immunoSEQ multiplex PCR; TCRdb's copy has only in-frame clones and leaves some out. Of tens of thousands of clones in the sample, about 90% were seen once. The sequence derives from a human donor with non-small cell lung cancer who had a partial response to radiotherapy plus ipilimumab. This chain connects TRBV19 to TRBJ2-6, with D tentatively TRBD1 (5 bases). Source: peripheral blood, taken from a patient treated with radiotherapy plus ipilimumab. Here the CDR3 DNA reads TGTGCCAGTAGTATACAGGGTTTTGGGGCCAACGTCCTGACTTTC. The encoded protein is CASSIQGFGANVLTF. The full variable domain, with the rest looked up from reference TRBV19 and TRBJ2-6, is DGGITQSPKYLFRKEGQNVTLSCEQNLNHDAMYWYRQDPGQGLRLIYYSQIVNDFQKGDIAEGYSVSREKKESFPLTVTSAQKNPTAFYLCASSIQGFGANVLTFGAGSRLTVL.